The T cell receptor beta chain under discussion was sequenced for a study of T cell responses to AZD1222 COVID-19 vaccine. Findings and limits, study-wide: Clonal diversity was possibly underestimated; the donors were predominantly white British and more often female.

As regards this clone: Antigen: not known.

This CDR3 region has 14 residues. V shed 3 bases and J shed 1 base, with 7 bases lying between them. In germline, CDR1 is MGHDK, CDR2 SYGVNS. Sequencing used immunoSEQ multiplex PCR; TCRdb keeps in-frame clones, though not all of them. The table lists 150,000 to 200,000 clones, 85% to 95% of them singletons, with about 10% in the top ten. This TCR was recovered from an adult in good health. This specimen was peripheral blood, taken on day 0 of AZD1222 vaccination. V and J are TRBV25-1 and TRBJ1-5; D unresolved. CDR3 in DNA: TGTGCCAGCAGTGAGGCGGGGAGCAATCAGCCCCAGCATTTT. It specifies CASSEAGSNQPQHF.